This T cell receptor (beta chain) was obtained from a study of cytomegalovirus exposure and HLA in healthy donors. Trimming took 3 bases from V and 2 from J; bases not matched to a gene: 4. This CDR3 is built from 14 residues. CDR1 and CDR2 (germline): SGHRS, YFSETQ. Everyone who donated was a healthy bone marrow donor. The PCR was carried out with 60 Vbeta primers and 13 Jbeta primers. Produced via immunoSEQ multiplex PCR; TCRdb's table is partial and in-frame only. The table shows about 180,000 clones, with around 77% occurring only once. The specimen sequenced was PBMCs. The rearrangement uses TRBV5-1 and TRBJ2-5, with 7 bases identical to TRBD1. The receptor was derived from a woman younger than 45 in good health and CMV-seronegative. In nucleotides, the CDR3 is TGCGCCAGCAGCTCCGGGGACAGTCAAGAGACCCAGTACTTC. Translating gives CASSSGDSQETQYF.